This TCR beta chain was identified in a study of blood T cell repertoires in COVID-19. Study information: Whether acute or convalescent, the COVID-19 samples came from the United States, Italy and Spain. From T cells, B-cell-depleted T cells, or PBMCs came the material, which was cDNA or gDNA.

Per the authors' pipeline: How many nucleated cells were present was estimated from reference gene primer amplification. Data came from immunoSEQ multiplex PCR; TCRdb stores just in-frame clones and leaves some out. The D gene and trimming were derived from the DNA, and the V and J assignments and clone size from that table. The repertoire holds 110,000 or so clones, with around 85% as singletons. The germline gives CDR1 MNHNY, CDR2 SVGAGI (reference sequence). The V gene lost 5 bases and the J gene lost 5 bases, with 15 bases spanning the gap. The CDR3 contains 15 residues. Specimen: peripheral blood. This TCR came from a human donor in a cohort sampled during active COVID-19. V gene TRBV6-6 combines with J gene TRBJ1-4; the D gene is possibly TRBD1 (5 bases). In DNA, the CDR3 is TGTGCCAGCAGTCACGCGGGACTTGGAAATGAAAAACTGTTTTTT. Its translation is CASSHAGLGNEKLFF.